This T cell receptor (beta chain) was identified in a study (dated by TCRdb to the mid-2010s). The junction shows trimming of 5 bases on V and 5 bases on J, plus 13 bases between the germline ends. The CDR3 goes from the cysteine to the phenylalanine over 14 residues. Only CDR3 DNA remains: 42 bases, in frame from the first base. Taken from the germline V gene, the CDR1 and CDR2 loops are SGHTA and FQGNSA. This clonotype was observed a few times. The antigen this receptor binds is unknown. The record has no base qualities; no much larger clone is one base away. The library relied on RT-PCR. The sequencer listed for this sample is Illumina MiSeq. Starting from the raw public reads, TCRdb applied fastp trimming at Q25, assembled clones with MiXCR and retained in-frame beta chains. Each record represents a unique CDR3 protein, reported with the most common genes and DNA among its rows. The table for this sample lists about 680,000 distinct CDR3 sequences; 12% to 15% of them were counted only once. 3.6% of the sample goes to the ten largest clones.

The V and J genes are TRBV7-2 and TRBJ1-3; a tentative D match to TRBD1 spans 6 bases. Sequencing input: memory CD4+ T cells from blood. The sequence was obtained from a female donor in good health, serving as a healthy control. The DNA sequence reads TGTGCCAGCAGCCCTAGGGGGGGCAGAAACACCATATATTTT. The translation is CASSPRGGRNTIYF.